This TCR beta chain appears in the sequencing data of a study of T cells after yellow fever vaccination. Findings of the study overall: Peaking faster, on day 5 versus 15, the secondary response was nonetheless weaker. Just a small share of clonotypes turned up in the CD4 compartment as well as the CD8 compartment. Most clones from primary vaccination resurfaced after the booster (roughly 96% CD4, 88% CD8).

Production of TCR cDNA was by 5'RACE template switching, which also added a universal primer site and UMIs. TCRdb ran MiXCR on the 5' RACE reads and lists one entry per CDR3 protein. The sample lists some 320,000 distinct CDR3 sequences; roughly 4.3% were seen once. A word on this clonotype: Antigen: not known.

CDR1 and CDR2 (germline): MNHEY, SMNVEV (reference sequence). V shed 6 bases, J shed 6 bases, and the junction held 4 bases outside the gene matches. The CDR3 contains 14 residues. The chain combines TRBV27 with TRBJ2-2; 10 bases line up with TRBD2. Source: PBMCs, taken 5 days after the yellow fever booster vaccination. The sequence derives from a man younger than 35 who received the YFV17D yellow fever vaccine. CDR3 sequence (DNA): TGTGCCAGCAGAACAGCGGGGGGGGCCGGGGAGCTGTTTTTT. Its translation is CASRTAGGAGELFF.